This TCR beta chain was recovered during a study of T cell responses to AZD1222 COVID-19 vaccine. The CDR3 has 13 residues. Trimming left V 5 bases short and J 13 bases short, with 17 bases between. The germline V gene has CDR1 KGHSH and CDR2 LQKENI. Method: immunoSEQ multiplex PCR; TCRdb's copy keeps in-frame clones and lacks some. The sample lists about 140,000 clones, roughly 88% occurring once. Specimen: peripheral blood, collected on day 0 of AZD1222 vaccination. This sequence was found in an adult in good health. The rearrangement uses TRBV18 and TRBJ1-4; D is possibly TRBD1 (6 bases). The DNA of the CDR3 is TGTGCCAGCTCATCCCCGGGACACGGGTCACTGTTTTTT. It is translated as CASSSPGHGSLFF.